The 11 T cell receptor beta chains below come from one sample, sequenced in a study of regulatory T cells in long-lasting Graves disease. The TCR beta library used iRepertoire HTBI primers with Arm-PCR amplification of CDR3. TCRdb passed the multiplex PCR reads through MiXCR, listing each CDR3 protein once. The data contain approximately 390,000 distinct CDR3 sequences, around 15% of them seen just once; the ten biggest clones take up 20% to 25%. Time point here: newly diagnosed GD, antithyroid drugs for less than 3 months. From PBMCs, RNA was extracted and then used to make the TCR library. This sample also belongs to another study, concerning T cells in Graves' hyperthyroidism and ophthalmopathy.

This sample comprised peripheral blood mononuclear cells (PBMCs), obtained at new diagnosis, from a patient treated with antithyroid drugs. The receptor set was obtained from a woman aged 18-29 years with Graves disease.

This chain connects TRBV2 to TRBJ2-6; D not certain. The CDR3 has 14 amino acids. Per the germline V gene, CDR1 is SNHLY and CDR2 is FYNNEI. V was cut by 6 bases and J by 0 bases, with 6 bases left in between. CDR3 loop: CASRGSSGANVLTF. The CDR3 DNA reads as TGTGCCAGCAGAGGCAGCTCTGGGGCCAACGTCCTGACTTTC.

Ten or more counts support this clonotype. The chain carries TRBV4-2 and TRBJ1-2; D is possibly TRBD1 (6 bases). The CDR3 has 15 amino acids. From germline, CDR1 is LGHNA and CDR2 YNFKEQ. V lost 0 bases and J 4 bases, leaving 12 bases between the germline ends. CDR3 region: CASSQDFGGGYGYTF. As DNA, the CDR3 is TGTGCCAGCAGCCAAGATTTCGGGGGCGGCTATGGCTACACCTTC.

To note about this clonotype: An end of the junction differs from the germline gene, which may be a read error. The genes are TRBV5-1 and TRBJ2-3; TRBD1 matches 7 bases. The germline V gene encodes CDR1 SGHRS and CDR2 YFSETQ. The CDR3 consists of 14 residues. DNA of the CDR3: TGCGCCAACAGCCCCGGGACAGTAGCAGATACGCAGTATTTT. This codes for CANSPGTVADTQYF.

Ten or more counts support this clonotype. This sequence joins TRBV9 and TRBJ1-6, with D uncertain. CDR3 length equals 15 residues. With 0 bases removed from V and 8 bases from J, the gap between germline ends came to 12 bases. Germline CDR1 and CDR2: SGDLS and YYNGEE. The CDR3 sequence: CASSVEGGPHSPLHF. Here the CDR3 DNA reads TGTGCCAGCAGCGTAGAGGGTGGCCCTCATTCACCCCTCCACTTT.

This clonotype was recorded at least ten times. The genes are TRBV7-8 and TRBJ2-7; 11 nucleotides align to TRBD2. V lost 3 bases and J lost 4; bases outside the gene matches: 8. This CDR3 region has 16 residues. CDR1 and CDR2 from the germline V gene are SGHVS and FQNEAQ. The CDR3 DNA is TGTGCCAGCAGCTTTCTCGTAGCGGGAGGGCCATACGAGCAGTACTTC. The encoded protein is CASSFLVAGGPYEQYF.

This clonotype was seen more than once but under ten times. The chain has TRBV2 and TRBJ2-6; no clear D gene. CDR3 length equals 14 residues. CDR1 and CDR2 (germline): SNHLY, FYNNEI. Trimming shortened V by 9 bases and J by 0 bases, and 9 bases separated the two germline ends. The CDR3 region is CARTSGSGANVLTF. DNA for the CDR3: TGTGCCAGAACCTCCGGCTCTGGGGCCAACGTCCTGACTTTC.

V usage is TRBV6-1 and J usage is TRBJ1-3; D may be TRBD1 (5 bases). The CDR3 extends over 14 amino acids. The V end was cut by 0 bases, the J end by 5 bases, with 8 bases between. Germline V gene lookup returns CDR1 MNHNS and CDR2 SASEGT. The DNA for the CDR3 is TGTGCCAGCAGTGAAGCGCCAGGGAGAAACACCATATATTTT. Translated, it gives CASSEAPGRNTIYF.

This clonotype has only a few counts. This may be a read error: a much more frequent sequence differs by one nucleotide. V gene TRBV2 combines with J gene TRBJ1-5; maybe TRBD1 (5 bases). Germline V lookup: CDR1 SNHLY, CDR2 FYNNEI. Trimming took off 5 bases at V and 1 base at J, with 12 bases between the two ends. This CDR3 region has 15 residues. In DNA, the CDR3 is TGTGCCAGCAGTCCCGGGGCAGGGAGCAATCAGCCCCAGCATTTT. Protein sequence: CASSPGAGSNQPQHF.

This clonotype was found many times. This chain joins TRBV7-2 and TRBJ1-2; D is possibly TRBD1 (5 bases). Germline V gives CDR1 SGHTA, CDR2 FQGNSA. V lost 3 bases and J lost 6, with 14 bases in between. This CDR3 is 14 amino acids long. The CDR3 loop reads CASSLGGRVDGYTF. DNA of the CDR3: TGTGCCAGCAGCTTGGGTGGCAGGGTAGATGGCTACACCTTC.

This clonotype was observed at least ten times. V usage is TRBV24-1 and J usage is TRBJ2-7, with D perhaps matching TRBD2 (6 bases). Between the trimmed V and J ends, which lost 3 bases and 7 bases, there was a span of 12 bases. Germline CDR1 is KGHDR and CDR2 is SFDVKD. The CDR3 has 13 residues. CDR3 in DNA: TGTGCCACCAGTGATCCCCCCCGGGAGGAGCAGTACTTC. It codes for CATSDPPREEQYF.

CDR3: CASRLENQETQYF. The DNA for the CDR3 is TGTGCCAGCCGACTTGAAAACCAAGAGACCCAGTACTTC. This chain links TRBV19 with TRBJ2-5; D gene uncertain. The CDR3 has 13 residues. Germline lookup yields CDR1 LNHDA and CDR2 SQIVND (reference sequence). Trimming pared 9 bases from V and 0 bases from J, leaving 11 bases between.